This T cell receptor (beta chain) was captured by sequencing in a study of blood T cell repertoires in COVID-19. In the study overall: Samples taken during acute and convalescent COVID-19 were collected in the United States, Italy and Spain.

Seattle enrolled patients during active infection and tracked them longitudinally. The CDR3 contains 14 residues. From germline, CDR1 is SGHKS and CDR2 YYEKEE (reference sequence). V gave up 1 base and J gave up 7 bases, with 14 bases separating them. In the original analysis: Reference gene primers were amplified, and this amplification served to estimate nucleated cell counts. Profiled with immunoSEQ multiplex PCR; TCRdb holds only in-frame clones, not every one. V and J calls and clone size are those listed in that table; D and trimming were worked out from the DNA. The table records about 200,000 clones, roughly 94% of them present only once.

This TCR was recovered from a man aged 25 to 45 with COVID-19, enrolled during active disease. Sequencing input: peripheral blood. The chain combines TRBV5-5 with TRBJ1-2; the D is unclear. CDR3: CASSLPLVNGGYTF. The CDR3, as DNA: TGTGCCAGCAGCTTGCCCTTAGTTAATGGTGGCTACACCTTC.